This T cell receptor (beta chain) was identified in a study of T cells after yellow fever vaccination. Ten or more counts support this clonotype. The germline V and J ends were trimmed by 4 bases and 0 bases, with 12 bases remaining between them. The CDR3 loop spans 15 amino acids. Germline values: CDR1 MGHRA, CDR2 YSYEKL. TCRdb itself ran the 5' RACE reads through MiXCR, one entry per CDR3 protein. This table has around 180,000 distinct CDR3 sequences, approximately 6.2% appearing once. The chain combines TRBV4-1 with TRBJ1-1; perhaps TRBD1 as D (6 bases). The clonotype originates from a man in his late teens or twenties who received the YFV17D yellow fever vaccine. The starting material was CD4+ T cells sorted from PBMCs, obtained on the day of the first yellow fever vaccination. The CDR3 sequence is CASSRSDRMNTEAFF. The CDR3 DNA reads as TGCGCCAGCAGCCGCTCGGACAGAATGAACACTGAAGCTTTCTTT.